The 26 T cell receptor beta chains below all came from one sample that was sequenced in a study of shared clonotypes between healthy human individuals. Sequencing used immunoSEQ multiplex PCR; TCRdb keeps in-frame clones, though not all of them. The table shows around 350,000 clones, with over 70% occurring only once. The sample taken for sequencing was memory CD4+ T cells sorted from blood. Subset denoted: CD45RA-negative fraction. Every receptor here comes from a young man in good health.

CDR3 coding DNA: TGTGCCAGCAGTGAATTCGGCAGAAACTACGAGCAGTACTTC. It specifies CASSEFGRNYEQYF. The chain recombines TRBV25-1 with TRBJ2-7; D is unclear. The CDR3 consists of 14 residues. The V and J ends lost 1 base and 3 bases respectively, with 10 bases between them. The germline gives CDR1 MGHDK, CDR2 SYGVNS.

This clone was seen a single time. This chain connects TRBV6-1 to TRBJ2-7; D unresolved. The CDR3 has 11 amino acids. The germline gives CDR1 MNHNS, CDR2 SASEGT. Deletions cut 7 bases from V and 6 bases from J, with 10 bases between. Here the CDR3 reads CASTGYGEQYF. The DNA for the CDR3 is TGTGCCAGCACCGGGTACGGCGAGCAGTACTTC.

This chain connects TRBV7-8 to TRBJ1-5, with unresolved D. V lost 5 bases and J lost 6, with 14 bases in between. This CDR3 region has 14 residues. Per germline, CDR1 SGHVS and CDR2 FQNEAQ. This CDR3 reads CASSQQMVSQPQHF. The CDR3 DNA follows: TGTGCCAGCAGCCAACAAATGGTGTCTCAGCCCCAGCATTTT.

This clone has a single count. The CDR3 loop reads CASSLGGSASGTFYEQYF. The CDR3, as DNA: TGTGCCAGCAGCTTAGGCGGGTCGGCTAGCGGGACCTTCTACGAGCAGTACTTC. The V gene is TRBV7-2, the J gene TRBJ2-7; 9 positions match TRBD2. Germline CDR1 SGHTA, CDR2 FQGNSA. The CDR3 is 18 amino acids. Germline trimming cut 1 base from V and 3 bases from J; bases unmatched to any gene: 13. Full variable domain (outside the CDR3, taken from reference TRBV7-2 and TRBJ2-7): GAGVSQSPSNKVTEKGKDVELRCDPISGHTALYWYRQSLGQGLEFLIYFQGNSAPDKSGLPSDRFSAERTGGSVSTLTIQRTQQEDSAVYLCASSLGGSASGTFYEQYFGPGTRLTVT.

The rearrangement uses TRBV27 and TRBJ2-1, with a tentative D call TRBD2 (5 bases). This CDR3 has 13 amino acids. The V and J ends lost 7 bases and 9 bases respectively, with 16 bases between them. The germline V gene has CDR1 MNHEY and CDR2 SMNVEV (reference sequence). CDR3 sequence reads: CASTLRGLGEQFF. The CDR3, as DNA: TGTGCCAGCACCCTTCGGGGTCTCGGTGAGCAGTTCTTC.

CDR3 residues: CSVGASEQFF. CDR3 nucleotide sequence: TGCAGCGTTGGGGCTTCCGAGCAGTTCTTC. The gene calls are TRBV29-1 and TRBJ2-1; D is undetermined. Germline V gene data show CDR1 as SQVTM and CDR2 as ANQGSEA. V lost 4 bases to trimming and J lost 10 bases, with 8 bases between them. There are 10 residues in the CDR3.

V usage is TRBV2 and J usage is TRBJ1-2; 9 bases line up with TRBD1. Germline V lookup: CDR1 SNHLY, CDR2 FYNNEI. V dropped 7 bases and J dropped 6; count of bases not matched to a gene: 9. CDR3 length equals 14 residues. The CDR3 DNA follows: TGTGCCAGCACCGAAGGGACAGGGAGGGATGGCTACACCTTC. Its protein product is CASTEGTGRDGYTF.

The chain links TRBV15 to TRBJ2-2; 8 bases are a match to TRBD1. The CDR3 covers 15 residues. Trimming at V came to 6 bases and at J to 0 bases, leaving 3 bases not matched to a gene. The V gene's germline CDR1 is LNHNV and CDR2 YYDKDF (reference sequence). The CDR3 is CATSKDRANTGELFF. The CDR3 nucleotides read TGTGCCACCAGTAAGGACAGGGCGAACACCGGGGAGCTGTTTTTT.

This CDR3 reads CASTTKGTEAFF. The CDR3 nucleotides read TGTGCCAGCACCACTAAGGGGACTGAAGCTTTCTTT. The V and J genes are TRBV6-5 and TRBJ1-1; weak D call: TRBD1 (5 bases). This CDR3 has 12 amino acids. Trimming left V 7 bases short and J 5 bases short, with 11 bases between. Germline V gene sequence: CDR1 MNHEY, CDR2 SVGAGI.

To note about this clone: Other DNA sequences in this sample translate to the same CDR3. The rearrangement links TRBV9 to TRBJ1-1; no reliable D call. The germline V gene has CDR1 SGDLS and CDR2 YYNGEE. CDR3 length: 14 amino acids. Trimming removed 2 bases at V and 5 bases at J, with 13 bases between. The CDR3: CASSVVRGRTEAFF. Here the CDR3 DNA reads TGTGCCAGCAGCGTCGTACGGGGAAGAACTGAAGCTTTCTTT.

The gene calls are TRBV2 and TRBJ1-1; 7 positions agree with TRBD1. V was pared by 3 bases and J by 7 bases, with 14 bases of the junction left unmatched. CDR1 is SNHLY, CDR2 FYNNEI, per germline. The CDR3 extends over 16 amino acids. CDR3 in amino acids: CASSEVGGELKREAFF. The CDR3 bases are TGTGCCAGCAGTGAGGTAGGGGGCGAGTTAAAGCGTGAAGCTTTCTTT.

The chain employs TRBV4-1 and TRBJ2-1; no clear D gene. Germline values: CDR1 MGHRA, CDR2 YSYEKL. V lost 2 bases to trimming and J lost 8 bases, with 16 bases between them. This CDR3 is 15 amino acids long. CDR3 protein: CASSQTASNEDEQFF. The CDR3 DNA is TGCGCCAGCAGCCAAACGGCCTCTAACGAAGATGAGCAGTTCTTC.

This clone occurred a few times. This chain connects TRBV9 to TRBJ1-2; no firm D call. CDR1 is SGDLS and CDR2 is YYNGEE in the germline V gene. V lost 3 bases and J 0 bases, leaving 15 bases between the germline ends. The CDR3 length is 16 residues. Here the CDR3 DNA reads TGTGCCAGCAGCGCAAGTAAGCACAGCTCTAACTATGGCTACACCTTC. This translates into CASSASKHSSNYGYTF.

The chain couples TRBV9 to TRBJ1-3; D possibly corresponds to TRBD1 (5 bases). V was shortened by 0 bases and J by 3 bases, with 10 bases between the two germline ends. Germline CDR1 reads SGDLS; CDR2 reads YYNGEE. This CDR3 has 15 amino acids. In nucleotides, the CDR3 is TGTGCCAGCAGCGTAGCAGGGTCTCTTGGAAACACCATATATTTT. Amino acids: CASSVAGSLGNTIYF.

Turning to this clone: The junction departs from germline at one end; a sequencing error may be responsible. The chain links TRBV7-6 to TRBJ2-7; 8 bases are shared with TRBD1. CDR3 length equals 16 residues. Germline CDR1 reads SGHVS; CDR2 reads FNYEAQ. CDR3 loop: CASSPMSSGGSHEQYF. The DNA of the CDR3 is TGTGCCAGCAGCCCCATGTCGTCAGGGGGCTCCCACGAGCAGTACTTC.

This clone was found once. The gene calls are TRBV6-5 and TRBJ1-1; 11 positions match TRBD1. The CDR3 is 15 residues long. The germline V gene encodes CDR1 MNHEY and CDR2 SVGAGI. Trimming took 8 bases from V and 11 from J; bases not matched to a gene: 16. This chain's CDR3 is CASGRNEGQGADAFF. CDR3 DNA: TGTGCCAGCGGTCGGAATGAAGGACAGGGGGCGGATGCTTTCTTT.

The chain carries TRBV4-3 and TRBJ2-2; no reliable D call. CDR1 and CDR2 (germline): LGHNA, YSLEER. This CDR3 has 15 amino acids. V was shortened by 4 bases and J by 2 bases, with 11 bases between the two germline ends. The CDR3, as DNA: TGCGCCAGCAGCCCTGTTAGGCTCAACACCGGGGAGCTGTTTTTT. This encodes CASSPVRLNTGELFF.

The chain joins TRBV28 to TRBJ2-3, with a tentative D call TRBD1 (6 bases). Germline CDR1 is MDHEN and CDR2 is SYDVKM. The CDR3 spans 17 residues. V lost 8 bases to trimming and J lost 0 bases, with 21 bases between them. CDR3 sequence (DNA): TGTGCCAGCCCCCCCTTAGGGGACATTACTAGCACAGATACGCAGTATTTT. Translation: CASPPLGDITSTDTQYF.

This chain joins TRBV5-1 and TRBJ1-1; D is unresolved. Germline assignment: CDR1 SGHRS and CDR2 YFSETQ. There are 15 residues in the CDR3. Deletions cut 4 bases from V and 1 base from J, with 14 bases between. The CDR3 sequence is CASSPGHRQNTEAFF. The CDR3 DNA reads as TGCGCCAGCAGCCCCGGCCATAGGCAGAACACTGAAGCTTTCTTT.

In its sample, this clone was seen a few times. The gene calls are TRBV19 and TRBJ1-2, with a weak D call TRBD1 (5 bases). The germline CDR1 and CDR2 sequences are LNHDA and SQIVND (reference sequence). Trimming stripped 2 bases from V and 7 bases from J, with 14 bases between. The CDR3 has 14 amino acids. CDR3 sequence (DNA): TGTGCCAGTAGTATATTGGGGGAGACGGGTGGCTACACCTTC. Encoded protein: CASSILGETGGYTF.

The V gene is TRBV11-3, the J gene TRBJ2-3, with 7 bases that match TRBD2. With V trimmed by 3 bases and J by 4 bases, 13 bases remained unmatched. The CDR3 is 17 residues long. Germline lookup yields CDR1 SGHNT and CDR2 YENEEA. As DNA, the CDR3 is TGTGCCAGCAGCTTGGGAACTTGGGCGGGAGCGGCAGATACGCAGTATTTT. Its translation is CASSLGTWAGAADTQYF.

Only one count was recorded for this clone. The junction shows a germline mismatch at one end, possibly a read error. DNA of the CDR3: TGTGCTAGCAGCATTAGCGGGAGAACAGATACGCAGTATTTT. It yields the protein CASSISGRTDTQYF. The J gene is TRBJ2-3, the V gene TRBV7-7; 9 nucleotides agree with TRBD2. Germline CDR1 and CDR2: SSHAT and FNYEAQ (reference sequence). This CDR3 spans 14 amino acids.

The chain links TRBV2 to TRBJ2-1; 7 nucleotides align to TRBD2. The CDR3 has 16 residues. The germline V gene has CDR1 SNHLY and CDR2 FYNNEI. Germline trimming cut 7 bases from V and 5 bases from J; bases unmatched to any gene: 14. CDR3 residues: CASTSGGGPPHNEQFF. CDR3 sequence (DNA): TGTGCCAGCACCTCTGGGGGAGGGCCTCCCCACAATGAGCAGTTCTTC.

CDR3 sequence reads: CATSRRPGSTDTQYF. As DNA, the CDR3 is TGTGCCACCAGCAGGAGACCTGGATCCACAGATACGCAGTATTTT. The V and J genes are TRBV15 and TRBJ2-3; D call uncertain. The length of the CDR3 is 15 residues. Germline V gene lookup returns CDR1 LNHNV and CDR2 YYDKDF (reference sequence). The V end was cut by 3 bases, the J end by 2 bases, with 12 bases between.

This rearrangement joins TRBV11-2 to TRBJ2-7, with 10 bases aligning to TRBD2. The V gene end was trimmed by 5 bases and the J gene end by 2 bases; junction bases not matched to a gene: 9. Germline lookup yields CDR1 SGHAT and CDR2 FQNNGV. CDR3 length: 16 amino acids. This CDR3 is CASSPRTSGITYEQYF. The CDR3 DNA reads as TGTGCCAGCAGCCCCCGGACTAGCGGTATAACCTACGAGCAGTACTTC. Full variable domain (missing parts from reference TRBV11-2 and TRBJ2-7): EAGVAQSPRYKIIEKRQSVAFWCNPISGHATLYWYQQILGQGPKLLIQFQNNGVVDDSQLPKDRFSAERLKGVDSTLKIQPAKLEDSAVYLCASSPRTSGITYEQYFGPGTRLTVT.

This chain uses TRBV5-6 with TRBJ1-1, with TRBD1 identical over 7 bases. The CDR3 is 12 amino acids. The junction had 7 bases not matched to a gene; V was cut back by 4 bases and J by 10 bases. Germline assignment: CDR1 SGHDT and CDR2 YYEEEE. CDR3 nucleotide sequence: TGTGCCAGCAGCCGCAGGGGGTTAGGAGCTTTCTTT. It translates to CASSRRGLGAFF. Full variable domain (rest looked up from reference TRBV5-6 and TRBJ1-1): DAGVTQSPTHLIKTRGQQVTLRCSPKSGHDTVSWYQQALGQGPQFIFQYYEEEERQRGNFPDRFSGHQFPNYSSELNVNALLLGDSALYLCASSRRGLGAFFGQGTRLTVV.